Listed here are 21 T cell receptor beta chains from one sample, sequenced in a study of T cell changes during pregnancy in multiple sclerosis. The method was immunoSEQ multiplex PCR; TCRdb's version includes in-frame clones alone and lacks a portion of them. The table shows about 79,000 clones, with over 85% occurring only once. This sample comprised peripheral blood, obtained in the second trimester of pregnancy. Receptors were obtained from a female donor in good health, enrolled as a control in a pregnancy study.

The rearrangement joins TRBV9 to TRBJ2-2; 12 bases are shared with TRBD1. CDR1 is SGDLS, CDR2 YYNGEE, per germline. With V trimmed by 4 bases and J by 7 bases, 5 bases remained unmatched. This CDR3 has 15 amino acids. The chain's CDR3 is CASSSGTGGFGELFF. CDR3 coding DNA: TGTGCCAGCAGCTCCGGGACAGGGGGCTTCGGGGAGCTGTTTTTT.

A single count supports this clone. The rearrangement uses TRBV27 and TRBJ2-3; D is perhaps TRBD2 (6 bases). The germline V gene encodes CDR1 MNHEY and CDR2 SMNVEV (reference sequence). This CDR3 is 18 amino acids long. The V end lost 3 bases, the J end lost 2 bases, and 21 bases lay between the germline ends. In DNA, the CDR3 is TGTGCCAGCAGTTTCATCCTCGGGGACTCCTTGACCACAGATACGCAGTATTTT. Its translation: CASSFILGDSLTTDTQYF.

This sequence joins TRBV6-5 and TRBJ1-3, with a possible D match to TRBD1 (5 bases). The CDR3 totals 15 residues. Germline values: CDR1 MNHEY, CDR2 SVGAGI. V was clipped by 2 bases and J by 2 bases, with 10 bases between them. This CDR3 is CASSYAPGAGNTIYF. The DNA of the CDR3 is TGTGCCAGCAGTTACGCCCCGGGGGCTGGAAACACCATATATTTT.

This chain joins TRBV15 and TRBJ2-7, with D possibly being TRBD2 (5 bases). CDR1 and CDR2 (germline): LNHNV, YYDKDF (reference sequence). The CDR3 loop spans 13 amino acids. The V gene lost 0 bases and the J gene lost 4 bases, with 7 bases spanning the gap. CDR3 region: CATSRDRGYEQYF. The CDR3 DNA sequence: TGTGCCACCAGCAGAGATCGGGGTTACGAGCAGTACTTC.

The CDR3 coding sequence is TGTGCCAGCTCACCCTACAGGAGCCCCTACGAGCAGTACTTC. This gives the protein CASSPYRSPYEQYF. The rearrangement joins TRBV18 to TRBJ2-7, with D perhaps matching TRBD1 (5 bases). The V end lost 3 bases, the J end lost 2 bases, and 11 bases lay between the germline ends. The CDR3 length is 14 residues. Germline V CDR1 and CDR2: KGHSH, LQKENI.

The chain joins TRBV30 to TRBJ1-2, with TRBD1 identical over 10 bases. Germline values: CDR1 GTSNPN, CDR2 SVGIG (reference sequence). The CDR3 length is 16 residues. Losses at the gene ends were 3 bases for V and 3 bases for J; bases not matched to a gene: 10. The CDR3 region is CAWRLLGQGKDYGYTF. The CDR3 DNA reads as TGTGCCTGGAGACTATTGGGACAGGGGAAAGACTATGGCTACACCTTC.

This chain connects TRBV5-5 to TRBJ1-2; 12 bases align to TRBD1. The V segment lost 4 bases and the J segment 3 bases; nucleotides outside the gene matches: 10. The germline CDR1 and CDR2 sequences are SGHKS and YYEKEE (reference sequence). There are 17 residues in the CDR3. The CDR3 DNA reads TGTGCCAGCAGCCCGGGACAGGGGGCAGCTAACTACTATGGCTACACCTTC. Protein sequence: CASSPGQGAANYYGYTF.

The rearrangement joins TRBV7-3 to TRBJ2-1, with D perhaps TRBD2 (6 bases). From germline, CDR1 is SGHTA and CDR2 FQGTGA. The CDR3 totals 15 residues. The V end lost 6 bases, the J end lost 7 bases, and 19 bases lay between the germline ends. The CDR3, as DNA: TGTGCCAGCAGTCTCGGACTTCCTCGGGGGAATGAGCAGTTCTTC. It translates to CASSLGLPRGNEQFF.

This chain joins TRBV10-2 and TRBJ1-6; perhaps TRBD1 as D (6 bases). The V and J ends lost 4 bases and 0 bases respectively, with 16 bases between them. This CDR3 is built from 18 residues. Germline values: CDR1 WSHSY, CDR2 SAAADI. The CDR3 coding sequence is TGCGCCAGCAGTGTTGGCAGGGGAAGGGACTCCTATAATTCACCCCTCCACTTT. This codes for CASSVGRGRDSYNSPLHF.

The chain couples TRBV6-5 to TRBJ2-5, with D possibly TRBD2 on 6 matching bases. The CDR3 totals 13 residues. CDR1 is MNHEY, CDR2 SVGAGI, per germline. Deletions cut 8 bases from V and 2 bases from J, with 12 bases between. CDR3: CASASVLQETQYF. The CDR3 DNA reads TGTGCCAGCGCTAGCGTTTTACAAGAGACCCAGTACTTC.

The chain links TRBV7-2 to TRBJ1-4; weak D call: TRBD1 (6 bases). The CDR3 length is 13 residues. V was clipped by 8 bases and J by 10 bases, with 17 bases between them. The germline V gene encodes CDR1 SGHTA and CDR2 FQGNSA. The CDR3: CASGLRGSGKLFF. CDR3 DNA sequence: TGTGCCAGCGGACTCAGGGGTTCGGGAAAACTGTTTTTT.

This sequence joins TRBV19 and TRBJ2-3, with 10 bases matching TRBD2. Germline CDR1 reads LNHDA; CDR2 reads SQIVND (reference sequence). This CDR3 contains 15 residues. V lost 2 bases and J lost 3; bases outside the gene matches: 2. The CDR3, as DNA: TGTGCCAGTAGTATAATAGCGGGGGGAACAGATACGCAGTATTTT. As protein: CASSIIAGGTDTQYF.

The chain has TRBV11-3 and TRBJ2-2, with D possibly matching TRBD2 (6 bases). Trimming stripped 5 bases from V and 6 bases from J, with 16 bases between. Germline V gene data show CDR1 as SGHNT and CDR2 as YENEEA. CDR3 length equals 15 residues. The CDR3 DNA sequence: TGTGCCAGCAGCCTCGGGCGGGGAGCCCCCGGGGAGCTGTTTTTT. This gives the protein CASSLGRGAPGELFF.

The chain has TRBV30 and TRBJ1-1; D perhaps matches TRBD1 (5 bases). Germline values: CDR1 GTSNPN, CDR2 SVGIG (reference sequence). Trimming shortened V by 2 bases and J by 7 bases, and 14 bases separated the two germline ends. CDR3 length: 13 residues. The CDR3 coding sequence is TGTGCCTGGAGTCTCTCAGGGCCCAATGAAGCTTTCTTT. It encodes CAWSLSGPNEAFF.

The J gene is TRBJ2-5, the V gene TRBV5-6; a weak D match, TRBD2 (5 bases). Looked up from germline, CDR1 is SGHDT and CDR2 is YYEEEE. Trimming left V 1 base short and J 2 bases short, with 12 bases between. CDR3 length: 15 residues. In DNA form, the CDR3 reads TGTGCCAGCAGCTTGAGGCGGACTCTACAAGAGACCCAGTACTTC. Its protein product is CASSLRRTLQETQYF.

The chain uses TRBV7-6 and TRBJ1-2; 7 bases are a match to TRBD1. Germline V CDR1 and CDR2: SGHVS, FNYEAQ. Losses at the gene ends were 4 bases for V and 4 bases for J; bases not matched to a gene: 9. The CDR3 consists of 15 residues. CDR3 sequence: CASSWRGGAGYGYTF. DNA of the CDR3: TGTGCCAGCAGCTGGAGAGGGGGCGCGGGCTATGGCTACACCTTC.

The chain is built from TRBV7-8 and TRBJ1-2; D not resolved. Between the trimmed V and J ends, which lost 0 bases and 2 bases, there was a span of 7 bases. Looked up from germline, CDR1 is SGHVS and CDR2 is FQNEAQ. The CDR3 is made up of 14 amino acids. CDR3 DNA: TGTGCCAGCAGCTTAGCGCCACACAACTATGGCTACACCTTC. Amino acids: CASSLAPHNYGYTF.

This clone was seen a single time. CDR3 coding DNA: TGTGCCAGCAGCTTAGCTGCGACCGGGGAGCTGTTTTTT. Translation: CASSLAATGELFF. The rearrangement uses TRBV11-3 and TRBJ2-2; unclear D gene. CDR3 length: 13 residues. The germline V gene has CDR1 SGHNT and CDR2 YENEEA. The V gene lost 1 base and the J gene lost 5 bases, with 5 bases spanning the gap.

The chain links TRBV7-6 to TRBJ2-3; 8 bases align to TRBD2. The germline CDR1 and CDR2 sequences are SGHVS and FNYEAQ. The length of the CDR3 is 18 residues. V was clipped by 3 bases and J by 2 bases; unmatched bases: 13. CDR3 protein: CASSFQFSGETITDTQYF. CDR3 DNA: TGTGCCAGCAGCTTTCAATTTAGCGGGGAGACTATCACAGATACGCAGTATTTT.

V and J are TRBV11-2 and TRBJ2-7; tentative D call: TRBD1 (6 bases). The CDR3 spans 11 residues. The V end was cut by 1 base, the J end by 12 bases, with 10 bases between. Germline V gene sequence: CDR1 SGHAT, CDR2 FQNNGV. This CDR3 is CASSLGDIPYF. The CDR3, as DNA: TGTGCCAGCAGCTTAGGGGACATCCCGTACTTC.

This chain connects TRBV2 to TRBJ1-2, with D perhaps TRBD1 (5 bases). Germline CDR1 SNHLY, CDR2 FYNNEI. V shed 5 bases and J shed 2 bases, with 15 bases lying between them. The CDR3 runs 15 residues. The chain's CDR3 is CASSLLGGPNYGYTF. The CDR3 coding sequence is TGTGCCAGCAGTCTCCTCGGGGGACCGAACTATGGCTACACCTTC.